The rows below give T cell receptor beta chains drawn from one sample of a study of OX40 agonist ivuxolimab in advanced cancers. Produced via immunoSEQ multiplex PCR; TCRdb's table is partial and in-frame only. The table lists 70,000 or so clones, 84% of them singletons. The sequenced sample was CD4+ or CD8+ T cells sorted from blood, obtained in a trial of the OX40 agonist ivuxolimab. These receptors were obtained from an adult with an advanced solid tumor such as melanoma, head and neck, liver or kidney cancer. CDR3s include the opening cysteine and the closing phenylalanine or tryptophan. A D gene is named only where the DNA matches it firmly. Clone size is not always given. Where it is, it says once, few, many or a class for expanded clones.

CDR3: CASSQGDYGYTF
DNA: TGTGCCAGCAGCCAGGGGGACTATGGCTACACCTTC
size: few
D: TRBD1
J: TRBJ1-2
V: TRBV7-8

CDR3: CAISVKGQGDEKLFF
DNA: TGTGCCATCAGTGTAAAGGGACAGGGGGATGAAAAACTGTTTTTT
size: NA
D: TRBD1
J: TRBJ1-4
V: TRBV10-3

CDR3: CSVAASGSNEQYF
DNA: TGCAGCGTTGCGGCGAGCGGGAGCAACGAGCAGTACTTC
size: NA
D: TRBD2
J: TRBJ2-7
V: TRBV29-1

CDR3: CASSPGQSYNEQFF
DNA: TGTGCCAGTAGTCCAGGACAGTCCTACAATGAGCAGTTCTTC
size: NA
D: NA
J: TRBJ2-1
V: TRBV19

CDR3: CAISGSIAGATDTQYF
DNA: TGTGCCATCAGTGGGAGTATAGCGGGGGCGACAGATACGCAGTATTTT
size: NA
D: TRBD2
J: TRBJ2-3
V: TRBV10-3

CDR3: CASSLGTGGPEAFF
DNA: TGTGCCAGCAGCCTTGGGACGGGCGGCCCTGAAGCTTTCTTT
size: NA
D: NA
J: TRBJ1-1
V: TRBV6-6

CDR3: CASSFRANTEAFF
DNA: TGTGCCAGCAGCTTTCGGGCGAACACTGAAGCTTTCTTT
size: NA
D: NA
J: TRBJ1-1
V: TRBV7-3

CDR3: CASSDRGQGYGYTF
DNA: TGTGCCAGCAGTGACAGGGGGCAAGGCTATGGCTACACCTTC
size: NA
D: TRBD1
J: TRBJ1-2
V: TRBV6-1

CDR3: CASSTGQRNTEAFF
DNA: TGTGCCAGCAGTACGGGACAACGGAACACTGAAGCTTTCTTT
size: NA
D: NA
J: TRBJ1-1
V: TRBV28

CDR3: CASSLLRGGVDTQYF
DNA: TGTGCCAGCAGCTTACTGCGGGGGGGCGTGGATACGCAGTATTTT
size: NA
D: TRBD2
J: TRBJ2-3
V: TRBV7-2

CDR3: CASSQASGGAADTQYF
DNA: TGCGCCAGCAGCCAAGCCAGCGGGGGGGCCGCAGATACGCAGTATTTT
size: NA
D: TRBD2
J: TRBJ2-3
V: TRBV4-3

CDR3: CAWSRGQSGTQPQHF
DNA: TGTGCCTGGAGCCGGGGGCAGAGCGGTACTCAGCCCCAGCATTTT
size: few
D: NA
J: TRBJ1-5
V: TRBV30

CDR3: CASSLVSGLETQYF
DNA: TGCGCCAGCAGCTTGGTTTCCGGTCTGGAGACCCAGTACTTC
size: NA
D: NA
J: TRBJ2-5
V: TRBV5-1

CDR3: CSAKQGSSGNTIYF
DNA: TGCAGCGCCAAACAGGGGAGCTCTGGAAACACCATATATTTT
size: NA
D: TRBD1
J: TRBJ1-3
V: TRBV29-1

CDR3: CASSQPGQGALNEQFF
DNA: TGCGCCAGCAGCCAACCCGGACAGGGGGCTCTAAATGAGCAGTTCTTC
size: NA
D: TRBD1
J: TRBJ2-1
V: TRBV4-1

CDR3: CASSSGTGLGTEAFF
DNA: TGCGCCAGCAGCTCCGGGACAGGTTTGGGCACTGAAGCTTTCTTT
size: NA
D: TRBD1
J: TRBJ1-1
V: TRBV5-1

CDR3: CASSPRDTSYGYTF
DNA: TGCGCCAGCAGCCCCCGGGACACGTCCTATGGCTACACCTTC
size: NA
D: NA
J: TRBJ1-2
V: TRBV4-1

CDR3: CASNPKASVGQETQYF
DNA: TGTGCCAGCAATCCTAAAGCGTCAGTGGGGCAAGAGACCCAGTACTTC
size: NA
D: NA
J: TRBJ2-5
V: TRBV5-4

CDR3: CASSPDRGNQPQHF
DNA: TGTGCCAGCTCACCCGACAGGGGGAATCAGCCCCAGCATTTT
size: NA
D: TRBD1
J: TRBJ1-5
V: TRBV18

CDR3: CASSYGRGSIYEQYF
DNA: TGTGCCAGCAGTTACGGCAGGGGTTCTATTTACGAGCAGTACTTC
size: NA
D: NA
J: TRBJ2-7
V: TRBV6-6

CDR3: CASSLGPFQPTYEQYF
DNA: TGTGCCAGCAGTCTCGGGCCCTTTCAGCCCACCTACGAGCAGTACTTC
size: NA
D: NA
J: TRBJ2-7
V: TRBV28

CDR3: CSPPGGLDGTDTQYF
DNA: TGCAGCCCGCCCGGTGGACTAGACGGCACAGATACGCAGTATTTT
size: NA
D: TRBD2
J: TRBJ2-3
V: TRBV29-1

CDR3: CASSLDRGVYNSPLHF
DNA: TGTGCCAGCAGCCTTGACAGGGGGGTTTATAATTCACCCCTCCACTTT
size: NA
D: TRBD1
J: TRBJ1-6
V: TRBV6-6

CDR3: CASSSRWSTGNEQFF
DNA: TGTGCCAGCAGTTCAAGGTGGTCAACTGGGAATGAGCAGTTCTTC
size: NA
D: NA
J: TRBJ2-1
V: TRBV6-5

CDR3: CASSLAPNSPLHF
DNA: TGTGCCAGCAGCTTAGCCCCTAATTCACCCCTCCACTTT
size: NA
D: NA
J: TRBJ1-6
V: TRBV7-8

CDR3: CASSEGYEQYF
DNA: TGCGCCAGCAGCGAGGGATACGAGCAGTACTTC
size: NA
D: NA
J: TRBJ2-7
V: TRBV5-1

CDR3: CASSETRQGGEKLFF
DNA: TGTGCCAGCAGCGAAACCCGGCAGGGAGGCGAAAAACTGTTTTTT
size: NA
D: NA
J: TRBJ1-4
V: TRBV2

CDR3: CSVGGQTSGVYEQYF
DNA: TGCAGCGTTGGGGGTCAGACTAGCGGAGTCTACGAGCAGTACTTC
size: NA
D: TRBD2
J: TRBJ2-7
V: TRBV29-1

CDR3: CASSIAQISGANVLTF
DNA: TGTGCCAGTAGTATAGCACAGATCTCTGGGGCCAACGTCCTGACTTTC
size: NA
D: NA
J: TRBJ2-6
V: TRBV19

CDR3: CASSLLGTSNEQFF
DNA: TGTGCCAGCAGTTTATTGGGGACTAGCAACGAGCAGTTCTTC
size: NA
D: TRBD2
J: TRBJ2-1
V: TRBV27

CDR3: CAWSLGSESPLHF
DNA: TGTGCCTGGAGTTTGGGAAGTGAATCACCCCTCCACTTT
size: few
D: NA
J: TRBJ1-6
V: TRBV30

CDR3: CASSSWGTVYGYTF
DNA: TGTGCCAGCAGCTCCTGGGGGACAGTCTATGGCTACACCTTC
size: NA
D: TRBD1
J: TRBJ1-2
V: TRBV7-6

CDR3: CASSTRQTQETQYF
DNA: TGTGCCAGCTCAACACGACAAACCCAAGAGACCCAGTACTTC
size: NA
D: NA
J: TRBJ2-5
V: TRBV18

CDR3: CASSLNAGGDGYTF
DNA: TGTGCCAGCAGCTTAAATGCCGGGGGCGATGGCTACACCTTC
size: NA
D: NA
J: TRBJ1-2
V: TRBV7-3

CDR3: CASSPRTSGRTDTQYF
DNA: TGTGCCAGCAGCCCTCGGACTAGCGGGAGGACAGATACGCAGTATTTT
size: NA
D: TRBD2
J: TRBJ2-3
V: TRBV7-2

CDR3: CARSRGLNYGYTF
DNA: TGTGCCAGGTCAAGGGGCCTTAACTATGGCTACACCTTC
size: NA
D: NA
J: TRBJ1-2
V: TRBV6-6

CDR3: CANRGVPDYGYTF
DNA: TGTGCCAACCGGGGGGTTCCGGACTATGGCTACACCTTC
size: NA
D: NA
J: TRBJ1-2
V: TRBV2

CDR3: CASSSPPGRTNTEAFF
DNA: TGTGCCAGCAGCTCCCCTCCGGGACGGACTAACACTGAAGCTTTCTTT
size: NA
D: NA
J: TRBJ1-1
V: TRBV7-9

CDR3: CASSLGQASSGNTIYF
DNA: TGTGCCAGCAGCTTGGGACAGGCGAGCTCTGGAAACACCATATATTTT
size: NA
D: NA
J: TRBJ1-3
V: TRBV5-4

CDR3: CASSSSHYGYTF
DNA: TGTGCCAGCAGCTCCAGCCACTATGGCTACACCTTC
size: NA
D: NA
J: TRBJ1-2
V: TRBV5-1

CDR3: CASSAGLGYEQYF
DNA: TGTGCCAGCAGTGCCGGGCTGGGCTACGAGCAGTACTTC
size: few
D: NA
J: TRBJ2-7
V: TRBV6-1

CDR3: CASSPQGDSDTQYF
DNA: TGTGCCAGCAGTCCCCAGGGAGACTCAGATACGCAGTATTTT
size: NA
D: NA
J: TRBJ2-3
V: TRBV5-5

CDR3: CASSIQGVADTQYF
DNA: TGTGCCAGTAGTATTCAGGGAGTGGCAGATACGCAGTATTTT
size: few
D: NA
J: TRBJ2-3
V: TRBV19

CDR3: CASSRGTGVGETQYF
DNA: TGCGCCAGCAGCCGAGGGACAGGGGTAGGAGAGACCCAGTACTTC
size: NA
D: TRBD1
J: TRBJ2-5
V: TRBV4-3